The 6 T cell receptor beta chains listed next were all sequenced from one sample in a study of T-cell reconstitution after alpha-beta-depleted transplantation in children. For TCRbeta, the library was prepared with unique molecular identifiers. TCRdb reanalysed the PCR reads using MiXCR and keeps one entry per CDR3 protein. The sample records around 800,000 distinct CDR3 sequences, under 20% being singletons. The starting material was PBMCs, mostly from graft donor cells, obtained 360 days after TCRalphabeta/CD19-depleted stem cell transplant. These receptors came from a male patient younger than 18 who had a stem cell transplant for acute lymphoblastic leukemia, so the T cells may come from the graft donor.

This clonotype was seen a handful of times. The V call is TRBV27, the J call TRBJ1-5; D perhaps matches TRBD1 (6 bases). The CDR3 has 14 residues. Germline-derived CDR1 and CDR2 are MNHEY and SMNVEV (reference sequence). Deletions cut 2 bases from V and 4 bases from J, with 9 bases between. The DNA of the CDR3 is TGTGCCAGCAGTTTAACAGGGTGGAATCAGCCCCAGCATTTT. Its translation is CASSLTGWNQPQHF.

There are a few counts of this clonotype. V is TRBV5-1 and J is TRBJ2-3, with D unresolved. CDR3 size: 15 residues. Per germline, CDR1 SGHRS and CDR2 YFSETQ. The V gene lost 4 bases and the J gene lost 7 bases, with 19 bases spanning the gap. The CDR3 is CASSHRLEAQNTQYF. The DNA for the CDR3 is TGCGCCAGCAGCCACCGTCTCGAAGCTCAGAATACGCAGTATTTT.

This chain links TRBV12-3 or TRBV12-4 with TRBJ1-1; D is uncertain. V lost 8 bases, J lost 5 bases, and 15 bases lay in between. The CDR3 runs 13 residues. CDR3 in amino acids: CASRGSGGTEAFF. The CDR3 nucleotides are TGTGCCAGCCGAGGCAGTGGCGGGACTGAAGCTTTCTTT.

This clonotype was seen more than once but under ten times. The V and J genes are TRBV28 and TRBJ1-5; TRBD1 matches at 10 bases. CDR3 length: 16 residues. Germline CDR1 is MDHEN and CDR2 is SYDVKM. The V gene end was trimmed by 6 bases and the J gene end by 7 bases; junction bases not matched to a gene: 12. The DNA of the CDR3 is TGTGCCAGCAGCTTCACCCGGGACAGGGGTCGCCAGCCCCAGCATTTT. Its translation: CASSFTRDRGRQPQHF.

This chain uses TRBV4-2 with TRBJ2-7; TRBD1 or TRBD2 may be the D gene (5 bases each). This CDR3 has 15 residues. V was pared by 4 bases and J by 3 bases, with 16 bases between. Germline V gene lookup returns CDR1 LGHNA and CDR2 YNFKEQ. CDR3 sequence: CASSPGTPGVYEQYF. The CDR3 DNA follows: TGTGCCAGCAGCCCGGGGACCCCCGGCGTCTACGAGCAGTACTTC.

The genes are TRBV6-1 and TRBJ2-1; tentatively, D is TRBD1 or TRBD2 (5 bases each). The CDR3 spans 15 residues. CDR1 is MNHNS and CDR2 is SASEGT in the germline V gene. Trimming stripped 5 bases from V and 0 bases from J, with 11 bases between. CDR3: CASSQRGGSYNEQFF. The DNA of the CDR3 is TGTGCCAGCAGTCAACGGGGCGGCTCCTACAATGAGCAGTTCTTC.